The T cell receptor (beta chain) described here comes from a study of low-dose radiotherapy and immunotherapy resistance in tumors. At the level of the study: Patients took oral aspirin 300 mg daily for four cycles from cycle 1 day 1.

The time point denotes: after trial treatment. Treatment indicated: LDRT plus nivolumab, ipilimumab, low-dose cyclophosphamide and aspirin (RACIN trial). Nivolumab, ipilimumab, aspirin, low-dose cyclophosphamide and low-dose radiotherapy were given to donors. First-strand cDNA relied on TRAV- and TRBV-specific primers spanning alpha and beta chains. TCRs underwent roughly 20 PCR cycles of amplification with a constant-region primer and V-primer adapter. Following isolation, mRNA was amplified via in vitro transcription. TCRdb independently ran MiXCR on the reads; one entry per CDR3 protein. The sample lists 31,000 or so distinct CDR3 sequences, 45% to 55% occurring once. Trimming cost V 3 bases and J 4 bases, with 15 bases left between them. Germline values: CDR1 LNHNV, CDR2 YYDKDF (reference sequence). The CDR3 extends over 15 amino acids.

This sequence was found in a male donor with gallbladder cancer. The specimen was PBMCs, collected after low-dose radiotherapy plus immunotherapy. The V gene is TRBV15, the J gene TRBJ1-2; D is unclear. CDR3 bases: TGTGCCACCAGCAGGGTCACTTTCGACGTCTATGGCTACACCTTC. Amino acids: CATSRVTFDVYGYTF. Drawing the rest from reference TRBV15 and TRBJ1-2, the complete variable domain is DAMVIQNPRYQVTQFGKPVTLSCSQTLNHNVMYWYQQKSSQAPKLLFHYYDKDFNNEADTPDNFQSRRPNTSFCFLDIRSPGLGDTAMYLCATSRVTFDVYGYTFGSGTRLTVV.